This T cell receptor beta chain appears in the sequencing data of a study of blood T cells in healthy people across ages. A J-beta primer mix and a sample-barcoded 5' primer were used in a second PCR of about 7 to 12 cycles. TCRdb reprocessed the 5' RACE reads with MiXCR, giving one entry per CDR3 protein. The table shows approximately 900,000 distinct CDR3 sequences, with around 49% occurring only once. Peripheral blood from each donor was collected in a volume of approximately 9.5 milliliters. For this clonotype: The antigen remains unidentified.

Regarding the study as a whole: Unsorted PBMC input precluded a conclusive naive versus antigen-experienced comparison. In these data, TCR beta diversity tracked strongly with naive T cell percentage.

The sequence was obtained from a man aged 25 to 45 in good health. Material: blood.

The CDR3 DNA follows: TGTGCCAGCAGCGCACCGGGACAGGGCCACGAGCAGTACTTC. As protein: CASSAPGQGHEQYF. The rearrangement links TRBV9 to TRBJ2-7, with 9 nucleotides matching TRBD1. Germline lookup yields CDR1 SGDLS and CDR2 YYNGEE. The CDR3 is 14 amino acids. With V trimmed by 3 bases and J by 5 bases, 6 bases remained unmatched.